The clone carrying this T cell receptor beta chain has just a few counts. Its antigen remains unidentified. Primers included in the PCR were 60 Vbeta and 13 Jbeta primers. Sequencing was performed with immunoSEQ multiplex PCR; in TCRdb, only in-frame clones are kept and a portion is missing. The data hold 100,000 to 120,000 clones, with 60% to 85% observed a single time. The data are from a study of cytomegalovirus exposure and HLA in healthy donors. Regarding the study as a whole: Per a prior analysis, the majority of TCR beta V segments were productive roughly 90% or roughly 30% of the time. Cytomegalovirus-associated status was assigned to about 160 TCR beta chains.

The sequencing input was PBMCs. The source of this sequence is a woman aged 55-69 years in good health and CMV-seropositive.

The CDR3 loop reads CASSHPGQGATNEKLFF. In DNA, the CDR3 is TGCGCCAGCAGCCACCCGGGACAGGGGGCAACTAATGAAAAACTGTTTTTT. The chain couples TRBV4-1 to TRBJ1-4, with 11 bases matching TRBD1. CDR1 and CDR2 from the germline V gene are MGHRA and YSYEKL. The CDR3 contains 17 residues. Losses at the gene ends were 3 bases for V and 0 bases for J; bases not matched to a gene: 3.